The T cell receptor (beta chain) under discussion was sequenced for a study of T cell responses to AZD1222 COVID-19 vaccine. Regarding the study as a whole: There were repertoire samples only from the period after the peak T cell response. As reported, nearly half of all spike-specific TCRs target variant regions that are unmutated. Clonal diversity was possibly underestimated, and white British individuals and females predominated among donors. Only a handful of AZD1222 recipients were seropositive at baseline.

This table comes from immunoSEQ multiplex PCR, and its TCRdb copy is limited to in-frame clones, with some not included. This sample has approximately 160,000 clones, with 88% found just once. Notes on this clone: Its antigen is unknown.

The CDR3 is made up of 15 amino acids. V was pared by 2 bases and J by 0 bases, with 10 bases between. Per the germline V gene, CDR1 is SGHRS and CDR2 is YFSETQ. The V gene is TRBV5-1, the J gene TRBJ2-3; weak D call: TRBD2 (6 bases). This sequence originates from an adult in good health. The material sequenced was peripheral blood, taken on day 0 of MenACWY control vaccination. In DNA form, the CDR3 reads TGCGCCAGCAGCTTCCTAGCGCCAAGCACAGATACGCAGTATTTT. This gives the protein CASSFLAPSTDTQYF.